Shown below are 28 T cell receptor beta chains from a single sample sequenced in a study of blood T cell repertoires in COVID-19. Assay: immunoSEQ multiplex PCR; the TCRdb copy retains only in-frame clones and omits some. The table records roughly 45,000 clones, roughly 93% of them present only once. Sequencing was done on a sample of peripheral blood. The receptor set was obtained from a man aged 55 to 69 with COVID-19, enrolled during active disease.

The gene calls are TRBV19 and TRBJ1-6, with TRBD1 identical over 8 bases. The junction had 1 base not matched to a gene; V was cut back by 6 bases and J by 3 bases. The CDR3 runs 14 residues. CDR1 is LNHDA and CDR2 is SQIVND in the germline V gene (reference sequence). The CDR3: CASSDRGYNSPLHF. CDR3 DNA: TGTGCCAGTAGCGACAGGGGCTATAATTCACCCCTCCACTTT.

V and J are TRBV5-1 and TRBJ2-3; possibly TRBD2 for D (5 bases). Germline CDR1 is SGHRS and CDR2 is YFSETQ. The CDR3 runs to 14 residues. Trimming left V 2 bases short and J 2 bases short, with 9 bases between. Written as DNA, the CDR3 is TGCGCCAGCAGCTTCGGGGAGTACACAGATACGCAGTATTTT. The encoded protein is CASSFGEYTDTQYF.

The rearrangement uses TRBV7-2 and TRBJ2-7; TRBD2 matches 10 bases. The CDR3 loop spans 17 amino acids. The ends lost 5 bases at V and 2 bases at J; junction bases unmatched: 12. CDR1 and CDR2 (germline): SGHTA, FQGNSA. For the CDR3, the DNA is TGTGCCAGCAGCCCCAGAGCGGGAGGGCCCGGACCCTACGAGCAGTACTTC. Its translation: CASSPRAGGPGPYEQYF.

The chain is built from TRBV7-3 and TRBJ2-3; 12 nucleotides agree with TRBD2. With V trimmed by 5 bases and J by 3 bases, 6 bases remained unmatched. The CDR3 sequence is 16 residues long. Germline CDR1 is SGHTA and CDR2 is FQGTGA. The chain's CDR3 is CASSPGLAGPTDTQYF. DNA of the CDR3: TGTGCCAGCAGCCCGGGACTAGCGGGCCCAACAGATACGCAGTATTTT.

V is TRBV4-1 and J is TRBJ2-5; D not resolved. Germline-derived CDR1 and CDR2 are MGHRA and YSYEKL. V was cut by 5 bases and J by 4 bases, with 8 bases left in between. CDR3 size: 12 residues. CDR3 residues: CASSKSGETQYF. Written as DNA, the CDR3 is TGCGCCAGCAGCAAATCCGGAGAGACCCAGTACTTC.

The gene calls are TRBV5-1 and TRBJ1-1, with 9 bases that match TRBD1. Germline CDR1 is SGHRS and CDR2 is YFSETQ. This CDR3 region has 17 residues. With 3 bases clipped from V and 4 bases from J, the junction kept 13 bases outside the gene matches. The CDR3 sequence is CASSSSPGTGSSTEAFF. For the CDR3, the DNA is TGCGCCAGCAGCTCAAGTCCCGGGACAGGGTCGAGCACTGAAGCTTTCTTT.

The rearrangement joins TRBV6-5 to TRBJ2-1, with 7 bases that match TRBD2. V was clipped by 4 bases and J by 8 bases; unmatched bases: 14. The CDR3 is 16 residues long. Germline lookup yields CDR1 MNHEY and CDR2 SVGAGI. In nucleotides, the CDR3 is TGTGCCAGCAGTTCCCCCATGAGGGACCGGGGGGATGAGCAGTTCTTC. Translating gives CASSSPMRDRGDEQFF.

The V gene is TRBV5-1, the J gene TRBJ2-1; TRBD2 matches at 11 bases. J was trimmed by 7 bases and V by 0 bases; bases with no gene match: 15. This CDR3 is 19 amino acids long. Germline V gene data show CDR1 as SGHRS and CDR2 as YFSETQ. CDR3 bases: TGCGCCAGCAGCTTGGGCCAAACGTATAGCGGGGGGGCCTGGAATGAGCAGTTCTTC. Translated: CASSLGQTYSGGAWNEQFF.

J is TRBJ1-3 and V is TRBV4-2; D is ambiguous. The V and J ends lost 1 base and 0 bases respectively, with 7 bases between them. Germline CDR1 and CDR2: LGHNA and YNFKEQ. This CDR3 has 15 amino acids. The CDR3 sequence: CASSQVASSGNTIYF. CDR3 DNA: TGTGCCAGCAGCCAAGTAGCGAGCTCTGGAAACACCATATATTTT.

The rearrangement uses TRBV30 and TRBJ1-5; D gene uncertain. Per the germline V gene, CDR1 is GTSNPN and CDR2 is SVGIG (reference sequence). CDR3 size: 14 residues. Trimming took 0 bases from V and 0 from J, leaving 6 bases between them. For the CDR3, the DNA is TGTGCCTGGAGTGTGTGGGCTAGCAATCAGCCCCAGCATTTT. Translated, it gives CAWSVWASNQPQHF.

The chain uses TRBV7-3 and TRBJ2-7, with 10 positions matching TRBD2. The CDR3 has 14 amino acids. J was trimmed by 3 bases and V by 2 bases; bases with no gene match: 1. From germline, CDR1 is SGHTA and CDR2 FQGTGA. CDR3 loop: CASSLASGGYEQYF. DNA of the CDR3: TGTGCCAGCAGCTTAGCTAGCGGGGGCTACGAGCAGTACTTC.

J is TRBJ2-7 and V is TRBV19; 8 nucleotides align to TRBD1. The CDR3 has 14 residues. Germline assignment: CDR1 LNHDA and CDR2 SQIVND (reference sequence). The trim removed 5 bases at V and 4 bases at J, leaving 7 bases unmatched. This CDR3 reads CASSPGTGEYEQYF. The CDR3 nucleotides read TGTGCCAGTAGTCCGGGGACAGGAGAGTACGAGCAGTACTTC.

This clone was seen only once. The genes are TRBV28 and TRBJ1-3; D is unresolved. The germline V and J ends were trimmed by 5 bases and 4 bases, with 18 bases remaining between them. The CDR3 has 16 residues. CDR1 and CDR2 (germline): MDHEN, SYDVKM. CDR3 bases: TGTGCCAGCAGTGAGGTGAGGGCGATCGAAGGAAACACCATATATTTT. Its translation: CASSEVRAIEGNTIYF.

The V call is TRBV7-9, the J call TRBJ1-5; no clear D gene. Trimming took 3 bases from V and 7 from J, leaving 7 bases between them. CDR1 is SEHNR and CDR2 is FQNEAQ in the germline V gene (reference sequence). The CDR3 is 12 residues long. CDR3 in amino acids: CASSFSGQPQHF. In DNA, the CDR3 is TGTGCCAGCAGCTTTTCGGGGCAGCCCCAGCATTTT.

V is TRBV7-9 and J is TRBJ1-5, with 10 bases that match TRBD1. After removal of 3 bases from V and 5 bases from J, the junction contained 10 bases not matched to a gene. CDR3 length: 17 residues. The germline CDR1 and CDR2 sequences are SEHNR and FQNEAQ (reference sequence). CDR3 sequence: CASSFAGDRGPDQPQHF. For the CDR3, the DNA is TGTGCCAGCAGCTTTGCGGGTGACAGGGGGCCAGATCAGCCCCAGCATTTT.

The chain combines TRBV6-5 with TRBJ1-6; TRBD1 agrees at 9 bases. Germline CDR1 reads MNHEY; CDR2 reads SVGAGI. Trimming took 6 bases from V and 10 from J; bases not matched to a gene: 10. The CDR3 loop spans 15 amino acids. This CDR3 reads CASRGQGGMGSPLHF. The CDR3 DNA is TGTGCCAGCAGGGGACAGGGAGGTATGGGGTCACCCCTCCACTTT.

The gene calls are TRBV18 and TRBJ1-1, with D tentatively TRBD1 (6 bases). The CDR3 has 16 amino acids. Trimming pared 6 bases from V and 1 base from J, leaving 18 bases between. Looked up from germline, CDR1 is KGHSH and CDR2 is LQKENI. This CDR3 reads CASSLQAGAANTEAFF. CDR3 coding DNA: TGTGCCAGCTCGCTTCAAGCAGGGGCTGCGAACACTGAAGCTTTCTTT.

The J gene is TRBJ1-5, the V gene TRBV11-2, with TRBD1 matching over 7 bases. The CDR3 contains 15 residues. V gave up 1 base and J gave up 6 bases; unmatched junction bases: 6. Looked up from germline, CDR1 is SGHAT and CDR2 is FQNNGV. CDR3 sequence (DNA): TGTGCCAGCAGCTTAGCCGACAGGGTAGGTCAGCCCCAGCATTTT. It specifies CASSLADRVGQPQHF.

V is TRBV2 and J is TRBJ1-5; 9 bases line up with TRBD1. Trimming took 7 bases from V and 3 from J; bases not matched to a gene: 4. The CDR3 sequence is 14 residues long. Germline CDR1 and CDR2: SNHLY and FYNNEI. The CDR3 reads CASNTGGNNQPQHF. As DNA, the CDR3 is TGTGCCAGCAACACAGGGGGCAACAATCAGCCCCAGCATTTT.

The J gene is TRBJ1-5, the V gene TRBV19, with a weak D call TRBD1 (5 bases). This CDR3 is 17 amino acids long. CDR1 LNHDA and CDR2 SQIVND come from the germline V gene (reference sequence). Between the trimmed V and J ends, which lost 6 bases and 0 bases, there was a span of 18 bases. The CDR3 bases are TGTGCCAGTAGGGGACTGGCCTCCCTATATAGCAATCAGCCCCAGCATTTT. It is translated as CASRGLASLYSNQPQHF.

The V gene is TRBV27, the J gene TRBJ2-2; tentatively, D is TRBD1 (6 bases). V gave up 2 bases and J gave up 1 base, with 11 bases separating them. The CDR3 spans 16 residues. Looked up from germline, CDR1 is MNHEY and CDR2 is SMNVEV (reference sequence). CDR3 sequence: CASSLQRTVNTGELFF. The CDR3, as DNA: TGTGCCAGCAGTTTACAACGGACAGTGAACACCGGGGAGCTGTTTTTT.

The chain is built from TRBV6-2 or TRBV6-3 and TRBJ1-2; a possible D gene is TRBD1 (6 bases). CDR1 is MNHEY, CDR2 SVGEGT, per germline. This CDR3 region has 16 residues. V was clipped by 5 bases and J by 4 bases, with 20 bases between them. CDR3 amino acids: CASSHPSQGTAYGYTF. The CDR3 nucleotides read TGTGCCAGCAGTCACCCGTCGCAGGGGACCGCCTATGGCTACACCTTC.

This chain joins TRBV2 and TRBJ1-4; TRBD1 agrees at 9 bases. After removal of 7 bases from V and 7 bases from J, the junction contained 10 bases not matched to a gene. The CDR3 covers 15 residues. From germline, CDR1 is SNHLY and CDR2 FYNNEI. This CDR3 is CASKRAGQGGEKLFF. The CDR3 DNA follows: TGTGCCAGCAAAAGGGCGGGACAGGGAGGTGAAAAACTGTTTTTT.

This clone was picked up a small number of times. This chain uses TRBV9 with TRBJ2-2; tentatively, D is TRBD1 (6 bases). Trimming left V 4 bases short and J 1 base short, with 11 bases between. The CDR3 has 15 residues. Germline-derived CDR1 and CDR2 are SGDLS and YYNGEE. The CDR3 protein is CASSLGTLNTGELFF. CDR3 in DNA: TGTGCCAGCAGCCTTGGGACACTGAACACCGGGGAGCTGTTTTTT.

The rearrangement links TRBV2 to TRBJ2-7; 11 nucleotides align to TRBD2. This CDR3 region has 15 residues. After removal of 3 bases from V and 3 bases from J, the junction contained 4 bases not matched to a gene. Germline V gives CDR1 SNHLY, CDR2 FYNNEI. Here the CDR3 reads CASSDGLAGGYEQYF. As DNA, the CDR3 is TGTGCCAGCAGTGACGGTCTAGCGGGGGGCTACGAGCAGTACTTC.

The chain recombines TRBV3-1 (or the pseudogene TRBV3-2) with TRBJ1-2; TRBD1 is a possible D gene (6 bases). Germline CDR1 and CDR2: LGHDT and YNNKEL (reference sequence). V was pared by 0 bases and J by 7 bases, with 18 bases between. The CDR3 is made up of 16 amino acids. The CDR3 spells CASSQDRDTFSSGYTF. In DNA form, the CDR3 reads TGTGCCAGCAGCCAAGACCGGGACACCTTTTCGAGTGGCTACACCTTC.

The chain recombines TRBV9 with TRBJ2-5; a possible D gene is TRBD1 (6 bases). Deletions cut 4 bases from V and 2 bases from J, with 18 bases between. Germline values: CDR1 SGDLS, CDR2 YYNGEE. This CDR3 spans 16 amino acids. The CDR3 bases are TGTGCCAGCAGCAAGACCGGGACACAACATCAAGAGACCCAGTACTTC. Amino acid sequence: CASSKTGTQHQETQYF.

The CDR3 loop is CASSVGQGAYYGYTF. CDR3 DNA sequence: TGTGCCAGCAGCGTAGGCCAGGGGGCGTATTATGGCTACACCTTC. This chain links TRBV9 with TRBJ1-2; 8 nucleotides align to TRBD1. V lost 0 bases to trimming and J lost 5 bases; unmatched junction nucleotides: 6. This CDR3 comprises 15 residues. Germline V gene lookup returns CDR1 SGDLS and CDR2 YYNGEE.